This T cell receptor beta chain was obtained from a study of cytomegalovirus exposure and HLA in healthy donors. PCR was performed using 60 Vbeta and 13 Jbeta primers. Sequencing was performed with immunoSEQ multiplex PCR; in TCRdb, only in-frame clones are kept and a portion is missing. The sample yields around 180,000 clones, around four fifths seen once. The TCR originated in a girl between 5 and 17 years old in good health and CMV-seropositive. Sequencing used PBMCs.

As DNA, the CDR3 is TGTGCCAGCAGCGTCCAGACACAGGCGAACACCGGGGAGCTGTTTTTT. Residues: CASSVQTQANTGELFF. The V gene is TRBV9, the J gene TRBJ2-2; a possible D gene is TRBD1 (5 bases). CDR3 length: 16 residues. CDR1 is SGDLS, CDR2 YYNGEE, per germline. V was shortened by 2 bases and J by 0 bases, with 11 bases between the two germline ends.